This T cell receptor (beta chain) was captured by sequencing in a study of T-cell reconstitution after alpha-beta-depleted transplantation in children. A TCRbeta library incorporating unique molecular identifiers was prepared. One entry per CDR3 protein, called by TCRdb with MiXCR from the PCR reads. This sample has 610,000 or so distinct CDR3 sequences, with 27% found just once. With 4 bases clipped from V and 8 bases from J, the junction kept 5 bases outside the gene matches. CDR1 DFQATT and CDR2 SNEGSKA come from the germline V gene (reference sequence). The CDR3 runs 12 residues. The V call is TRBV20-1, the J call TRBJ2-1, with 7 positions matching TRBD2. Source: PBMCs, taken before TCRalphabeta/CD19-depleted stem cell transplant. The TCR comes from a boy younger than two with Wiskott-Aldrich syndrome, due to receive a stem cell transplant. CDR3 nucleotide sequence: TGCAGTGCTACCAGACTAGCCCATGAGCAGTTCTTC. Encoded protein: CSATRLAHEQFF.